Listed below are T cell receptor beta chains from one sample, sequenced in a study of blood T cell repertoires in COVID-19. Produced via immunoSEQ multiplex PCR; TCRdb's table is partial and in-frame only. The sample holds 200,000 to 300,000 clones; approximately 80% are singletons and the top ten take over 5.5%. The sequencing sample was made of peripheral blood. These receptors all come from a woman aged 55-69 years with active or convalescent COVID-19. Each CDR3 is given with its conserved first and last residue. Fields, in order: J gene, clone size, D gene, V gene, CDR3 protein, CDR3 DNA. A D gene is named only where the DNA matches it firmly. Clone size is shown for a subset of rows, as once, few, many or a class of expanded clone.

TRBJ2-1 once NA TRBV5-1 CASSAGTFSYNEQFF TGCGCCAGCAGCGCCGGGACTTTCTCCTACAATGAGCAGTTCTTC
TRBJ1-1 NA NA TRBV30 CAGQRAEAFF TGTGCCGGACAAAGGGCTGAAGCTTTCTTT
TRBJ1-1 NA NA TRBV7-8 CASSLTGNTEAFF TGTGCCAGCAGCTTAACAGGGAACACTGAAGCTTTCTTT
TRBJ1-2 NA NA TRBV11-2 CASSPGANYGYTF TGTGCCAGCAGCCCCGGGGCTAACTATGGCTACACCTTC
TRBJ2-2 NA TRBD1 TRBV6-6 CASSRTGYANTGELFF TGTGCCAGCAGCAGGACAGGTTACGCGAACACCGGGGAGCTGTTTTTT
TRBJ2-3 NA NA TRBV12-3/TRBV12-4 CASSPLDTQYF TGTGCCAGCAGTCCCTTAGATACGCAGTATTTT
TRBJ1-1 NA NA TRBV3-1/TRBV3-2 CASQARLMNTEAFF TGTGCCAGTCAAGCCCGCTTGATGAACACTGAAGCTTTCTTT
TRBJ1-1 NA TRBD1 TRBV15 CATSRDLGQGQDTEAFF TGTGCCACCAGCAGAGATTTGGGACAGGGTCAGGACACTGAAGCTTTCTTT
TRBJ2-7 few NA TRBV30 CAWSLDSYEQYF TGTGCCTGGAGTTTAGATTCCTACGAGCAGTACTTC
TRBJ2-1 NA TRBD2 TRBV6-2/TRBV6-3 CASSDPGLVSNEQFF TGTGCCAGCAGTGATCCGGGACTAGTAAGCAATGAGCAGTTCTTC
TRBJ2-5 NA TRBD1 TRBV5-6 CASSETGTQETQYF TGTGCCAGCAGCGAGACAGGGACCCAAGAGACCCAGTACTTC
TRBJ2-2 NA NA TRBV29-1 CSVEGGDGLFTGELFF TGCAGCGTTGAAGGGGGAGACGGATTGTTCACCGGGGAGCTGTTTTTT
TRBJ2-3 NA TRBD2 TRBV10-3 CAINPGGPGDTQYF TGTGCCATCAATCCGGGAGGGCCAGGAGATACGCAGTATTTT
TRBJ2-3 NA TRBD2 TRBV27 CASSLSASGSFPDTQYF TGTGCCAGCAGTTTATCGGCTAGCGGGAGTTTCCCAGATACGCAGTATTTT
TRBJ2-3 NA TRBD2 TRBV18 CASSLGTSGAGTDTQYF TGTGCCAGCTCACTGGGGACTAGCGGGGCAGGCACAGATACGCAGTATTTT
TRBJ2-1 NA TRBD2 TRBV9 CASSPTQRGAFNEQFF TGTGCCAGCAGCCCGACCCAGCGGGGGGCGTTCAATGAGCAGTTCTTC
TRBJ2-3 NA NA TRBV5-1 CASSLDGLGTDTQYF TGCGCCAGCAGCTTGGACGGACTCGGCACAGATACGCAGTATTTT
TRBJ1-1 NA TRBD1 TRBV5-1 CASSLSTGSGNTEAFF TGCGCCAGCAGCTTGTCGACAGGGTCGGGAAACACTGAAGCTTTCTTT
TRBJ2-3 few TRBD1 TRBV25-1 CASSEYRGTGFSTDTQYF TGTGCCAGCAGTGAATATAGGGGGACAGGTTTTAGCACAGATACGCAGTATTTT
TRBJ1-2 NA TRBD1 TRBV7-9 CASSLVVMGTGGSYGYTF TGTGCCAGCAGCTTAGTGGTTATGGGGACAGGGGGCTCCTATGGCTACACCTTC
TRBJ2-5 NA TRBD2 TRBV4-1 CASSAQSRGSAETQYF TGCGCCAGCAGCGCCCAAAGCCGCGGGAGTGCAGAGACCCAGTACTTC
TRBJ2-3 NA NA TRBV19 CASSQVDTQYF TGTGCCAGTAGTCAGGTAGATACGCAGTATTTT
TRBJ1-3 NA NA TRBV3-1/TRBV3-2 CASSQVRSSSGNTIYF TGTGCCAGCAGCCAAGTACGGAGTTCTTCTGGAAACACCATATATTTT
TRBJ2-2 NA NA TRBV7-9 CASGSVELFF TGTGCCAGCGGCTCAGTGGAGCTGTTTTTT
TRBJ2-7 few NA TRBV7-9 CASSYSTGTYEQYF TGTGCCAGCAGCTATTCGACAGGAACCTACGAGCAGTACTTC
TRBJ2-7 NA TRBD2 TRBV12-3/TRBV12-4 CASSWRENEQYF TGTGCCAGCAGTTGGCGGGAGAACGAGCAGTACTTC
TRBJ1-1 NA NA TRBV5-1 CASSQPTENTEAFF TGCGCCAGCAGCCAACCGACAGAGAACACTGAAGCTTTCTTT
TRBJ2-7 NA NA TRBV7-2 CASSTREFSYEQYF TGTGCCAGCAGCACCCGGGAATTCTCCTACGAGCAGTACTTC
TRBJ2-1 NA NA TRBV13 CASSTSRGNNEQFF TGTGCCAGCAGCACAAGCAGGGGTAACAATGAGCAGTTCTTC
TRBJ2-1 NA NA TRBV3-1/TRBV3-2 CASSQDNYNEQFF TGTGCCAGCAGCCAAGATAACTACAATGAGCAGTTCTTC
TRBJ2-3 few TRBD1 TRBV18 CASSPTSTGITDTQYF TGTGCCAGCTCACCCACCTCGACAGGGATCACAGATACGCAGTATTTT
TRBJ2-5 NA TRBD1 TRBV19 CASSTTGQETQYF TGTGCCAGTAGTACGACAGGGCAGGAGACCCAGTACTTC
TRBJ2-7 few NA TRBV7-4 CASSLTEAASVYYEQYF TGTGCCAGCAGTTTAACAGAGGCGGCTAGCGTGTACTACGAGCAGTACTTC
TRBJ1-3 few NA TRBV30 CAWHKGVRNTIYF TGTGCCTGGCACAAGGGAGTAAGAAACACCATATATTTT
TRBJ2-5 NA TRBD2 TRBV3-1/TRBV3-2 CASSQVPPSGTQYF TGTGCCAGCAGCCAAGTACCCCCTAGCGGGACCCAGTACTTC
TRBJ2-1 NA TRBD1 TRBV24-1 CATSVTGGSNEQFF TGTGCCACCAGTGTGACAGGGGGCTCGAATGAGCAGTTCTTC
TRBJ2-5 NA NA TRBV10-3 CAISESRAGRRETQYF TGTGCCATCAGTGAGTCGAGGGCGGGGCGGAGGGAGACCCAGTACTTC
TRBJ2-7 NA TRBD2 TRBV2 CASSASGYEQYF TGTGCCAGCAGCGCTAGCGGGTACGAGCAGTACTTC
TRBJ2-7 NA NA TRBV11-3 CASSSPHTTYEQYF TGTGCCAGCAGCAGCCCGCATACCACCTACGAGCAGTACTTC
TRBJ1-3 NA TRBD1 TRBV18 CASSGQGANYFGNTIYF TGTGCCAGCTCAGGACAGGGGGCGAATTATTTTGGAAACACCATATATTTT